Each of the 21 T cell receptor beta chains below was sequenced from the same sample in a study of blood T cell repertoires in COVID-19. Data came from immunoSEQ multiplex PCR; TCRdb stores just in-frame clones and leaves some out. The sample lists more than 85,000 clones; approximately 75% were seen once. Material: peripheral blood. The source is a woman aged 45-60 years with acute or convalescent COVID-19.

The chain recombines TRBV7-2 with TRBJ2-2; D uncertain. The CDR3 extends over 14 amino acids. Trimming shortened V by 1 base and J by 4 bases, and 7 bases separated the two germline ends. Germline CDR1 is SGHTA and CDR2 is FQGNSA. CDR3 residues: CASSLVPRTGELFF. The CDR3 nucleotides read TGTGCCAGCAGCTTAGTTCCGCGCACCGGGGAGCTGTTTTTT.

The V and J genes are TRBV5-1 and TRBJ1-1; the D is unclear. The CDR3 has 15 amino acids. Germline V CDR1 and CDR2: SGHRS, YFSETQ. Trimming shortened V by 4 bases and J by 1 base, and 14 bases separated the two germline ends. In DNA form, the CDR3 reads TGCGCCAGCAGCCCATGGGCCTCAGGGAACACTGAAGCTTTCTTT. This sequence encodes CASSPWASGNTEAFF.

CDR3 bases: TGTGCCACCAGCAGAGATCTCGGACAGCCCCTTAATTCACCCCTCCACTTT. This encodes CATSRDLGQPLNSPLHF. The chain carries TRBV15 and TRBJ1-6; a possible D gene is TRBD1 (6 bases). The CDR3 has 17 residues. The V end lost 0 bases, the J end lost 6 bases, and 15 bases lay between the germline ends. From germline, CDR1 is LNHNV and CDR2 YYDKDF (reference sequence).

The chain recombines TRBV6-1 with TRBJ1-1; D possibly corresponds to TRBD1 (5 bases). V lost 1 base, J lost 4 bases, and 10 bases lay in between. The CDR3 is made up of 14 amino acids. The V gene's germline CDR1 is MNHNS and CDR2 SASEGT. CDR3 protein: CASSEGGKVTEAFF. The CDR3 DNA reads TGTGCCAGCAGTGAAGGGGGCAAGGTCACTGAAGCTTTCTTT.

The chain recombines TRBV28 with TRBJ1-2; tentatively, D is TRBD1 (6 bases). The CDR3 consists of 13 residues. The V and J ends lost 6 bases and 2 bases respectively, with 10 bases between them. Germline assignment: CDR1 MDHEN and CDR2 SYDVKM. As DNA, the CDR3 is TGTGCCAGCAGGATCGACAGGAACTATGGCTACACCTTC. The encoded protein is CASRIDRNYGYTF.

The CDR3 reads CASSVDSTSSYNEQFF. The CDR3 DNA reads TGTGCCAGCAGTGTGGACAGCACGAGCTCCTACAATGAGCAGTTCTTC. The chain recombines TRBV6-1 with TRBJ2-1, with D perhaps TRBD1 (6 bases). Per the germline V gene, CDR1 is MNHNS and CDR2 is SASEGT. V lost 4 bases to trimming and J lost 0 bases, with 13 bases between them. This CDR3 spans 16 amino acids.

The genes are TRBV5-1 and TRBJ1-4; no clear D. CDR1 SGHRS and CDR2 YFSETQ come from the germline V gene. Deletions cut 1 base from V and 6 bases from J, with 10 bases between. CDR3 length: 14 amino acids. CDR3 coding DNA: TGCGCCAGCAGCTTGAGAAGGAGCGATGAAAAACTGTTTTTT. Amino acids: CASSLRRSDEKLFF.

This rearrangement joins TRBV3-1 (or the pseudogene TRBV3-2) to TRBJ2-4, with D uncertain. CDR1 LGHDT and CDR2 YNNKEL come from the germline V gene (reference sequence). CDR3 size: 16 residues. Deletions cut 5 bases from V and 3 bases from J, with 17 bases between. CDR3 region: CASSSSSGRGKNIQYF. As DNA, the CDR3 is TGTGCCAGCAGCTCGTCTAGTGGCCGAGGCAAAAACATTCAGTACTTC.

This sequence joins TRBV6-5 and TRBJ1-2, with 9 nucleotides matching TRBD1. V shed 6 bases and J 3 bases; nucleotides not matched to a gene: 8. This CDR3 contains 15 residues. Germline CDR1 and CDR2: MNHEY and SVGAGI. DNA for the CDR3: TGTGCCAGCAGGCCCGGGACAGGGTTTGACTATGGCTACACCTTC. This gives the protein CASRPGTGFDYGYTF.

V is TRBV3-1 (or the pseudogene TRBV3-2) and J is TRBJ2-3, with 15 bases identical to TRBD2. This CDR3 is 18 amino acids long. The J segment lost 0 bases and the V segment lost 4 bases, leaving 5 bases of the junction unmatched. Germline V gene data show CDR1 as LGHDT and CDR2 as YNNKEL (reference sequence). This CDR3 reads CASSPGTSGGSSTDTQYF. CDR3 sequence (DNA): TGTGCCAGCAGCCCCGGGACTAGCGGGGGGTCTAGCACAGATACGCAGTATTTT.

The table lists this clone with a few counts. This sequence joins TRBV11-1 and TRBJ1-1, with 10 bases matching TRBD1. The trim removed 6 bases at V and 1 base at J, leaving 5 bases unmatched. This CDR3 contains 15 residues. Germline loops: CDR1 SGHAT, CDR2 FQDESV (reference sequence). CDR3 protein: CASRYRTGGNTEAFF. The DNA for the CDR3 is TGTGCCAGCAGATACCGGACAGGGGGGAACACTGAAGCTTTCTTT.

The V and J genes are TRBV14 and TRBJ1-3; D is undetermined. The germline V and J ends were trimmed by 2 bases and 2 bases, with 7 bases remaining between them. From germline, CDR1 is SGHDN and CDR2 FVKESK. The CDR3 length is 14 residues. CDR3 sequence: CASSQNTAGNTIYF. CDR3 bases: TGTGCCAGCAGCCAAAATACGGCTGGAAACACCATATATTTT.

The genes are TRBV7-2 and TRBJ2-3, with 9 bases lining up with TRBD2. CDR1 SGHTA and CDR2 FQGNSA come from the germline V gene. The CDR3 consists of 16 residues. With V trimmed by 7 bases and J by 0 bases, 8 bases remained unmatched. CDR3 sequence: CASKLSGGTSTDTQYF. The DNA of the CDR3 is TGTGCCAGCAAACTTAGCGGGGGCACTAGCACAGATACGCAGTATTTT.

This chain uses TRBV13 with TRBJ2-1, with 12 bases fitting TRBD1. The CDR3 contains 15 residues. V lost 5 bases to trimming and J lost 4 bases; unmatched junction nucleotides: 3. CDR1 is PRHDT, CDR2 FYEKMQ, per germline (reference sequence). The CDR3: CASSPGQGAYNEQFF. Written as DNA, the CDR3 is TGTGCCAGCAGCCCGGGACAGGGGGCGTACAATGAGCAGTTCTTC. The full variable domain, completed using reference TRBV13 and TRBJ2-1, is AAGVIQSPRHLIKEKRETATLKCYPIPRHDTVYWYQQGPGQDPQFLISFYEKMQSDKGSIPDRFSAQQFSDYHSELNMSSLELGDSALYFCASSPGQGAYNEQFFGPGTRLTVL.

V usage is TRBV5-6 and J usage is TRBJ1-2, with 10 bases that match TRBD1. The CDR3 loop spans 15 amino acids. The V and J ends lost 3 bases and 5 bases, in that order; junction bases with no gene match: 7. Germline CDR1 SGHDT, CDR2 YYEEEE. CDR3 coding DNA: TGTGCCAGCAGCTCGGCCCGGACAGGGGGTTATGGCTACACCTTC. It specifies CASSSARTGGYGYTF.

The gene calls are TRBV19 and TRBJ1-1; tentatively, D is TRBD1 (6 bases). V was cut by 4 bases and J by 5 bases, with 17 bases left in between. The CDR3 consists of 15 residues. The V gene's germline CDR1 is LNHDA and CDR2 SQIVND (reference sequence). CDR3 protein: CASSNYRGAGTEAFF. The CDR3, as DNA: TGTGCCAGTAGTAATTATCGGGGGGCAGGAACTGAAGCTTTCTTT.

The gene calls are TRBV20-1 and TRBJ1-2; 8 positions agree with TRBD1. The J segment lost 2 bases and the V segment lost 3 bases, leaving 8 bases of the junction unmatched. The CDR3 totals 15 residues. Germline assignment: CDR1 DFQATT and CDR2 SNEGSKA (reference sequence). CDR3 coding DNA: TGCAGTGCTAGTAAAAGGACAGGGAAAAACTATGGCTACACCTTC. Residues: CSASKRTGKNYGYTF.

The chain is built from TRBV7-3 and TRBJ2-5; D may be TRBD2 (5 bases). This CDR3 is 13 amino acids long. Trimming shortened V by 3 bases and J by 5 bases, and 10 bases separated the two germline ends. Germline V lookup: CDR1 SGHTA, CDR2 FQGTGA. The CDR3 DNA reads as TGTGCCAGCAGCTTTGGCCCGGGGGAGACCCAGTACTTC. This gives the protein CASSFGPGETQYF.

This clone appeared a few times. V gene TRBV18 combines with J gene TRBJ1-1, with D perhaps TRBD1 (6 bases). The germline V gene has CDR1 KGHSH and CDR2 LQKENI. The CDR3 loop spans 17 amino acids. Trimming stripped 0 bases from V and 1 base from J, with 15 bases between. The DNA of the CDR3 is TGTGCCAGCTCACCACCGTTCCGGGACATATCGAACACTGAAGCTTTCTTT. Protein product: CASSPPFRDISNTEAFF.

The chain uses TRBV2 and TRBJ2-5; TRBD1 aligns across 9 bases. In germline, CDR1 is SNHLY, CDR2 FYNNEI. The CDR3 contains 15 residues. J was trimmed by 5 bases and V by 6 bases; bases with no gene match: 10. CDR3 in DNA: TGTGCCAGCAGGGCGGGACAGGGAACGAGGGAGACCCAGTACTTC. Translation: CASRAGQGTRETQYF.

V is TRBV7-2 and J is TRBJ2-1; maybe TRBD2 (6 bases). Germline CDR1 and CDR2: SGHTA and FQGNSA. The V and J ends lost 4 bases and 10 bases respectively, with 17 bases between them. The CDR3 runs to 14 residues. CDR3 bases: TGTGCCAGCAGCTCCCTGGGACTCACAAGGGAGCAGTTCTTC. Translated, it gives CASSSLGLTREQFF. The full variable domain, rest sourced from reference TRBV7-2 and TRBJ2-1, is GAGVSQSPSNKVTEKGKDVELRCDPISGHTALYWYRQSLGQGLEFLIYFQGNSAPDKSGLPSDRFSAERTGGSVSTLTIQRTQQEDSAVYLCASSSLGLTREQFFGPGTRLTVL.